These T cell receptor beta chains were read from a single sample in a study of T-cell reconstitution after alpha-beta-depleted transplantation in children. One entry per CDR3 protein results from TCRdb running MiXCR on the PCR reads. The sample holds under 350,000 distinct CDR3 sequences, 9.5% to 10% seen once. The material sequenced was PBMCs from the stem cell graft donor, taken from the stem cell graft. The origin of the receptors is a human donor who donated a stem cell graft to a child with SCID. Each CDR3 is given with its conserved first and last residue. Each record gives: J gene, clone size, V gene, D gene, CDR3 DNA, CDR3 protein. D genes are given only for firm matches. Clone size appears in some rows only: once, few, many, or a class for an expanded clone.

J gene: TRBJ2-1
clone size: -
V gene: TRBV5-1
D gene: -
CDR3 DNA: TGCGCCAGCAGCTTGGAAGGGTACGGAGATGAGCAGTTCTTC
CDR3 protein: CASSLEGYGDEQFF

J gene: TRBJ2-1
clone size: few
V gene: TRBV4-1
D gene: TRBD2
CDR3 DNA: TGCGCCAGCAGCCAAGAACTAGCGGGGGGGATCTCCTACAATGAGCAGTTCTTC
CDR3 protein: CASSQELAGGISYNEQFF

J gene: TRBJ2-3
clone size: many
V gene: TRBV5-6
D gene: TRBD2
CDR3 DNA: TGTGCCAGCAGCTCCTTAGCGGGGGGGACAGATACGCAGTATTTT
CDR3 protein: CASSSLAGGTDTQYF

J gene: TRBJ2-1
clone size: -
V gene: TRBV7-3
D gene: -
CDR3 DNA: TGTGCCAGCAGCTTAAAAGGGACTCGCTCCTACAATGAGCAGTTCTTC
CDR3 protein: CASSLKGTRSYNEQFF

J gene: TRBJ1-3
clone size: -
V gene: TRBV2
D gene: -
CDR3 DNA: TGTGCCAGCAGTGAAGCGCTTCTTGGGGGAAACACCATATATTTT
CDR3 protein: CASSEALLGGNTIYF

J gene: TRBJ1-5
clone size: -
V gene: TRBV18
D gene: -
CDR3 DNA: TGTGCCAGCTCAGGGGGCACGAGGCAGCCCCAGCATTTT
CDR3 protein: CASSGGTRQPQHF

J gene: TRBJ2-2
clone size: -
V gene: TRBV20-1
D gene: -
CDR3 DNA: TGCAGTGCTCTCCGGGACGGAAACACCGGGGAGCTGTTTTTT
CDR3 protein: CSALRDGNTGELFF

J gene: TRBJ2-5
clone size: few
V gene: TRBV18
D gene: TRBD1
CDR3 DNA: TGTGCCAGCTCACCCGGACAGGGAAGGGAAGAGACCCAGTACTTC
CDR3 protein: CASSPGQGREETQYF

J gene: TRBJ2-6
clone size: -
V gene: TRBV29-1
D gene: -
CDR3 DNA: TGCAGCGTAGGACAGCTCTCTGGGGCCAACGTCCTGACTTTC
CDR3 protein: CSVGQLSGANVLTF

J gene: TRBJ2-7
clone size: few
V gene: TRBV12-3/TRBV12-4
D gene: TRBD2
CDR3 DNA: TGTGCCAGCAGTCGGACTAGCGGGGGCACCGAGCAGTACTTC
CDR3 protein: CASSRTSGGTEQYF

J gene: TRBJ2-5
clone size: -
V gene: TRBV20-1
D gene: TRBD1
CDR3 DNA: TGCAGTGCGAATACCGGGACAGGGGGCTTGGGGGAGACCCAGTACTTC
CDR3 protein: CSANTGTGGLGETQYF

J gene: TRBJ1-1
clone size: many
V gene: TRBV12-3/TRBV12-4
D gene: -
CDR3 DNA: TGTGCCAGCAGTTTAGGGGGAATCACTGAAGCTTTCTTT
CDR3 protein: CASSLGGITEAFF

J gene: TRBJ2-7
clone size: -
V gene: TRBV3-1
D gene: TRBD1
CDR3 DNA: TGTGCCAGCAGCCAGAACTACAGGGGGATCTACGAGCAGTACTTC
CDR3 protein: CASSQNYRGIYEQYF